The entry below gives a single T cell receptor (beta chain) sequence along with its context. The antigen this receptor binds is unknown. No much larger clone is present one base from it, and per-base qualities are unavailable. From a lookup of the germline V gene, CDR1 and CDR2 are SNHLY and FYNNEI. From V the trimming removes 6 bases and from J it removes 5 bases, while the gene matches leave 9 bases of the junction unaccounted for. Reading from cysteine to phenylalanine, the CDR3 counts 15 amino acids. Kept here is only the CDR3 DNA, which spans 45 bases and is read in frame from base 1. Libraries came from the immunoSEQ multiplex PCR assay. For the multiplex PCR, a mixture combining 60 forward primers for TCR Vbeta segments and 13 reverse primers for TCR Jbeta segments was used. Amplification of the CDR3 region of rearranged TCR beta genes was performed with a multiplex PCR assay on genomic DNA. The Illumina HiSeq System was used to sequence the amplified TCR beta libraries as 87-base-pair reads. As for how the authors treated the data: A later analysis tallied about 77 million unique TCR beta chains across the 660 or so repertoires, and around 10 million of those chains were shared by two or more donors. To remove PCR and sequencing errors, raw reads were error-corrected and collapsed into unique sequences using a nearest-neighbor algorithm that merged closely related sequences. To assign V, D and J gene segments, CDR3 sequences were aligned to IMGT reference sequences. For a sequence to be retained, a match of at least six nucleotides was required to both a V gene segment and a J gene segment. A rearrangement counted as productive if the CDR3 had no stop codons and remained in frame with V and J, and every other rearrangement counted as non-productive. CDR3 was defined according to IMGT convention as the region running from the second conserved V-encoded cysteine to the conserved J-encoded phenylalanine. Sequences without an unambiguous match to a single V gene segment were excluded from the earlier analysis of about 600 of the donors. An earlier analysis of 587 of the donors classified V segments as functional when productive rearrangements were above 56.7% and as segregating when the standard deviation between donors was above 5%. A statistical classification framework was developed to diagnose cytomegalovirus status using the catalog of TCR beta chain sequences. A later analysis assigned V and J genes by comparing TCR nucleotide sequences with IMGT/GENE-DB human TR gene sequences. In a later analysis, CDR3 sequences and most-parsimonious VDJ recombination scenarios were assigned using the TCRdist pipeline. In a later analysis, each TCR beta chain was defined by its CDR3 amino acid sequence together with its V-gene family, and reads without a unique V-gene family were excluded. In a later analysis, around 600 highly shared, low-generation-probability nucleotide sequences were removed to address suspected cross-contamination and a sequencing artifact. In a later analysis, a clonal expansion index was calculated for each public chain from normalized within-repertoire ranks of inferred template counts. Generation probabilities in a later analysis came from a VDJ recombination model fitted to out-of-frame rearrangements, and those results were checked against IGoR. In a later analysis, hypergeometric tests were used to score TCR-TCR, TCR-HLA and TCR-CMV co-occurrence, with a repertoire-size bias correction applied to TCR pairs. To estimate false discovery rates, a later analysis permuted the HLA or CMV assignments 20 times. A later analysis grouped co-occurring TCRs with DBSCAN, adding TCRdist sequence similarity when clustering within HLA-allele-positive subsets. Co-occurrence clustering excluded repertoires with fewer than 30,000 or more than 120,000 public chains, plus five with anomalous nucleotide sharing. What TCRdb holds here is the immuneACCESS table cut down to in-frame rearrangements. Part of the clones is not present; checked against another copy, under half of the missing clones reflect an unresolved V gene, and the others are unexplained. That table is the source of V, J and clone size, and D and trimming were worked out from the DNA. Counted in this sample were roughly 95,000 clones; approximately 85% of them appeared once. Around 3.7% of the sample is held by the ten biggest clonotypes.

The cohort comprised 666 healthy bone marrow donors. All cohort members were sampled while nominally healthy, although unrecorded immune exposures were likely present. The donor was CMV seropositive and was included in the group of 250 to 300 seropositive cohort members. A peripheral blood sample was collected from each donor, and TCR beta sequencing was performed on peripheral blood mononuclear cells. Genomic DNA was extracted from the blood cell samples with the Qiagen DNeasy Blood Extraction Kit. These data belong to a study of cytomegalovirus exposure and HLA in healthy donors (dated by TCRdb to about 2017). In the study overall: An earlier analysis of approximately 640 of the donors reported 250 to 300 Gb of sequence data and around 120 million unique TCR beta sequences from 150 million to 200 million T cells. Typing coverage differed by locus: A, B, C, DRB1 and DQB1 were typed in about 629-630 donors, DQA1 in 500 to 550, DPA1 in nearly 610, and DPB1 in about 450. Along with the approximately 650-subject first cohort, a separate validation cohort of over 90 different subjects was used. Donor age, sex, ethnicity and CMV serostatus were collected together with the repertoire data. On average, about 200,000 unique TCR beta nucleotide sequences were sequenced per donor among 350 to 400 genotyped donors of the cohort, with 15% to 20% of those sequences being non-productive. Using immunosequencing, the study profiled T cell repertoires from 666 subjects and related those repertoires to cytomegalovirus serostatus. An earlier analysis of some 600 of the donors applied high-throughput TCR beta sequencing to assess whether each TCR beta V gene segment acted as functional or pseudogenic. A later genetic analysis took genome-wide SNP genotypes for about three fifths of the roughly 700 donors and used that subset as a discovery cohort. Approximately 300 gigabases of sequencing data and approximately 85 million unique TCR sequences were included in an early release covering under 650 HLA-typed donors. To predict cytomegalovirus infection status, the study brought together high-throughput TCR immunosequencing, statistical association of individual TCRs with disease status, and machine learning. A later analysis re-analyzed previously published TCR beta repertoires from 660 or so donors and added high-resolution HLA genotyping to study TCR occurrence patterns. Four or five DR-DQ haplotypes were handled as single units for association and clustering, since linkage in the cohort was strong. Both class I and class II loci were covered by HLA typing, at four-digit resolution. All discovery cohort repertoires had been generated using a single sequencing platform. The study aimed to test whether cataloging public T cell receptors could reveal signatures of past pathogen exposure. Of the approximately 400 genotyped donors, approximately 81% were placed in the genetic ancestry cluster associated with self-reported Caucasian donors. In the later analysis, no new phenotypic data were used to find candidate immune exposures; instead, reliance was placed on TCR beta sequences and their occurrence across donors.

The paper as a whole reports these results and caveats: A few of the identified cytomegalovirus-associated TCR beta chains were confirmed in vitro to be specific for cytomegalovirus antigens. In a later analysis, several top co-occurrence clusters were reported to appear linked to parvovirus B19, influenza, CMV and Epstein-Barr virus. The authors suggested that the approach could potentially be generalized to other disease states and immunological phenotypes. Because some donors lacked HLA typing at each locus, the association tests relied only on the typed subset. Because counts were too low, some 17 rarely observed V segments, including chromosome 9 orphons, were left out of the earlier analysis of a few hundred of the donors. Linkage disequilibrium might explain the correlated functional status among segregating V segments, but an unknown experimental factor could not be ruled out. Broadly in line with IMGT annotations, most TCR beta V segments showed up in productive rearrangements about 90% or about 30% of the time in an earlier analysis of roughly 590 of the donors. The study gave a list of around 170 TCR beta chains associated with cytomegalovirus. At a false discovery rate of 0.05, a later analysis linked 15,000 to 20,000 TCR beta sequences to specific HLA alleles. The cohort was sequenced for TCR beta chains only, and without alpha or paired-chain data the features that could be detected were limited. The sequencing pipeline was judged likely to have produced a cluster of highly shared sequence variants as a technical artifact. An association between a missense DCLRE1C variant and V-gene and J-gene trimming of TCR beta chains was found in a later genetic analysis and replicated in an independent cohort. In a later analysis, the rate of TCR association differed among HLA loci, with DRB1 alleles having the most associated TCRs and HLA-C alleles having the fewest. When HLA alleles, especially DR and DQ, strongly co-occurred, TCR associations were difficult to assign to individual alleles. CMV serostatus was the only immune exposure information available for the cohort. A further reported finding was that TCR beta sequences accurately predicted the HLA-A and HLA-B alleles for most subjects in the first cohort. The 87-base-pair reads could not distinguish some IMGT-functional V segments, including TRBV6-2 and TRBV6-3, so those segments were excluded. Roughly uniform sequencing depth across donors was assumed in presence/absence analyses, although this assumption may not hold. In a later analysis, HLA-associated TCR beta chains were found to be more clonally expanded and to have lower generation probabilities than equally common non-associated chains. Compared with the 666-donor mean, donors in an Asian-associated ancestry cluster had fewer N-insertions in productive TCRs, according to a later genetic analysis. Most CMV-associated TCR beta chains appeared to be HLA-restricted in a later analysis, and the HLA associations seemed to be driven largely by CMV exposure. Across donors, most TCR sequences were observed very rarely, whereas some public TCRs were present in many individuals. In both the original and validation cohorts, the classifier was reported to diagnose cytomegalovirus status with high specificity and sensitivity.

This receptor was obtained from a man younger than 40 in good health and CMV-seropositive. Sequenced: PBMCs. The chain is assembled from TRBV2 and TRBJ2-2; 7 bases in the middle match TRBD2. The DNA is TGTGCCAGCAGGTGGGAGGGCCCGGGGACCGGGGAGCTGTTTTTT. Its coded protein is CASRWEGPGTGELFF.